This note documents a single T cell receptor (beta chain) sequence. During active infection, Seattle patients enrolled and were then monitored through disease. The germline V gene encodes CDR1 SGHAT and CDR2 FQNNGV. This CDR3 is built from 14 residues. Germline trimming cut 4 bases from V and 4 bases from J; bases unmatched to any gene: 4. The data are from a study of blood T cell repertoires in COVID-19. Across the study: The origin of the acute and convalescent COVID-19 samples was the United States, Italy and Spain. The analysed material was cDNA or gDNA that came from T cells, B-cell-depleted T cells, or PBMCs.

Authors' processing steps: Amplification with reference gene primers provided the estimates of nucleated cell counts. Assay used: immunoSEQ multiplex PCR; TCRdb lists only in-frame clones, some missing. That table supplies the V and J calls and clone size; D and trimming were determined from the DNA. The sample holds 270,000 or so clones, roughly 84% seen once. Source material: peripheral blood. The chain uses TRBV11-2 and TRBJ2-3; 8 positions agree with TRBD2. This clonotype was obtained from a human donor with COVID-19, enrolled during active disease. The donor label of this sample is uncertain. The CDR3 protein is CASSSWTSPDTQYF. Written as DNA, the CDR3 is TGTGCCAGCAGCTCCTGGACTAGCCCAGATACGCAGTATTTT. Full variable domain (rest looked up from reference TRBV11-2 and TRBJ2-3): EAGVAQSPRYKIIEKRQSVAFWCNPISGHATLYWYQQILGQGPKLLIQFQNNGVVDDSQLPKDRFSAERLKGVDSTLKIQPAKLEDSAVYLCASSSWTSPDTQYFGPGTRLTVL.